The T cell receptor (beta chain) described here comes from a study of graft-versus-host responses after intestinal transplantation. CDR1 and CDR2 from the germline V gene are SGHKS and YYEKEE (reference sequence). V was shortened by 4 bases and J by 9 bases, with 11 bases between the two germline ends. CDR3 length: 13 residues. Study results and limitations: Elevated graft-versus-host to host-versus-graft clonal ratios in allografts were recorded for patients with graft-donor T cell macrochimerism.

Some clones are missing from TCRdb's copy, which holds only in-frame ones; the method was immunoSEQ multiplex PCR. The sample yields roughly 50,000 clones, 91% seen once. As concerns this clone: The antigen is unknown.

This sample comprised PBMCs, obtained 650 to 680 days after intestinal transplant. This receptor was identified in a human patient who received an intestinal transplant, so some T cells may come from the graft donor. This sequence joins TRBV5-5 and TRBJ1-6; no clear D gene. The CDR3 region is CASSDGPPSPLHF. The CDR3 DNA sequence: TGTGCCAGCAGCGACGGGCCCCCTTCACCCCTCCACTTT.